This T cell receptor (beta chain) was found in a study of shared clonotypes between healthy human individuals. The length of the CDR3 is 15 residues. V gave up 11 bases and J gave up 2 bases, with 22 bases separating them. The germline V gene encodes CDR1 MNHEY and CDR2 SMNVEV (reference sequence). Measured with immunoSEQ multiplex PCR; TCRdb has only the in-frame clones, and not every one. This table has 640,000 or so clones, more than 70% appearing once. The TCR originated in a woman aged 25 to 39 in good health. What was sequenced was memory CD4+ T cells sorted from blood. Subset defined: CD45RA-negative fraction. The chain has TRBV27 and TRBJ2-7; D may be TRBD2 (5 bases). The CDR3 is CASGAVGLGTYEQYF. The CDR3, as DNA: TGTGCCTCAGGAGCGGTCGGCCTGGGGACCTACGAGCAGTACTTC.